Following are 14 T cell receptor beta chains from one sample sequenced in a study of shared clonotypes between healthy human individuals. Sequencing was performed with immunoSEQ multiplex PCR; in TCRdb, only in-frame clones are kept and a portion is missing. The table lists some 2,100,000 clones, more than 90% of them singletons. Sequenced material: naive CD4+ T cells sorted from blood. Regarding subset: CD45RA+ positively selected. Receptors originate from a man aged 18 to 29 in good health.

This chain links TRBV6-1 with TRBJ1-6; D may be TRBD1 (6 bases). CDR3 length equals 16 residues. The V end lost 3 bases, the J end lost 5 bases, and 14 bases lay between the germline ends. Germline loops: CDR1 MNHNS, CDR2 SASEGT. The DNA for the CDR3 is TGTGCCAGCAGTGAGCTTTGGACAGTAAATAATTCACCCCTCCACTTT. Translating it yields CASSELWTVNNSPLHF.

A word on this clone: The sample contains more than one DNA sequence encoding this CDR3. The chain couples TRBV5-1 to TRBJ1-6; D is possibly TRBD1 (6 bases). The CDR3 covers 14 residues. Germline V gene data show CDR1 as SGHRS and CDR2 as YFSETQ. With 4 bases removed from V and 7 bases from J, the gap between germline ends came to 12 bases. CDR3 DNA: TGCGCCAGCAGCGGAGAGGGGGGCAATTCACCCCTCCACTTT. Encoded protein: CASSGEGGNSPLHF.

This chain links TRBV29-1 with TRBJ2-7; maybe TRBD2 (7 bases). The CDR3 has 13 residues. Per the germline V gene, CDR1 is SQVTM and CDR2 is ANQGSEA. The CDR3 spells CTTGGGRVDEQYF. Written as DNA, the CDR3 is TGCACCACTGGGGGGGGCAGGGTGGACGAGCAGTACTTC.

CDR3 sequence reads: CAWTEDSYGYTF. The CDR3 DNA sequence: TGTGCCTGGACGGAAGATAGCTATGGCTACACCTTC. The rearrangement uses TRBV30 and TRBJ1-2; D unresolved. CDR1 and CDR2 (germline): GTSNPN, SVGIG (reference sequence). This CDR3 has 12 amino acids. Trimming pared 4 bases from V and 4 bases from J, leaving 10 bases between.

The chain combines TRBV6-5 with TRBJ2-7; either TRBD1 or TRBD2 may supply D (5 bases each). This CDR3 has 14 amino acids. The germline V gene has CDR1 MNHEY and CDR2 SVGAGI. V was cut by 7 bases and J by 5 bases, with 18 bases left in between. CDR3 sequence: CASTEGRRMDEQYF. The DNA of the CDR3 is TGTGCCAGCACTGAGGGACGGAGAATGGACGAGCAGTACTTC.

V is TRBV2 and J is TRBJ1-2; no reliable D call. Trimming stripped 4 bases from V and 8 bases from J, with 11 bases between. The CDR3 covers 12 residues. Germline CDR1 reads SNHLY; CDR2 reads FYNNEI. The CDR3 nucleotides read TGTGCCAGCAGTGGACGGCTGTTCGGCTACACCTTC. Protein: CASSGRLFGYTF. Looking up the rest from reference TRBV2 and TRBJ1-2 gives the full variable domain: EPEVTQTPSHQVTQMGQEVILRCVPISNHLYFYWYRQILGQKVEFLVSFYNNEISEKSEIFDDQFSVERPDGSNFTLKIRSTKLEDSAMYFCASSGRLFGYTFGSGTRLTVV.

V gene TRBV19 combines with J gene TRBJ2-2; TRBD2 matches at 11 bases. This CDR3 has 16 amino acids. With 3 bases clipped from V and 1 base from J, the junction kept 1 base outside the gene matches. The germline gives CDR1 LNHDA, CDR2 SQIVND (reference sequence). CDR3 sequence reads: CASSMGTSGNTGELFF. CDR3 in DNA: TGTGCCAGTAGTATGGGGACTAGCGGGAACACCGGGGAGCTGTTTTTT.

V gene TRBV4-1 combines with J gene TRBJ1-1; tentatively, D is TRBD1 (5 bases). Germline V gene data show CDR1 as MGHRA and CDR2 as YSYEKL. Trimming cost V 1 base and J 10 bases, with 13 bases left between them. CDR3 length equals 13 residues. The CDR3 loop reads CASSQVFGDRAFF. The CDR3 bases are TGCGCCAGCAGCCAAGTTTTCGGGGACCGAGCTTTCTTT.

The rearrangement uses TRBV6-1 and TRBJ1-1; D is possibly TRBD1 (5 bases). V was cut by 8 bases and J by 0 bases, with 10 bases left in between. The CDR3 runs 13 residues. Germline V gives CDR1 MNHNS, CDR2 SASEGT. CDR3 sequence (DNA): TGTGCCAGCTCTCAGGGTCTGAACACTGAAGCTTTCTTT. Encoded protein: CASSQGLNTEAFF.

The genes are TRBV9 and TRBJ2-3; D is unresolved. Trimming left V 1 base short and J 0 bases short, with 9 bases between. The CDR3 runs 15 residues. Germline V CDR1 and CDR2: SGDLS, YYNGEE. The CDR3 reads CASSVITPSTDTQYF. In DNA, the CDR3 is TGTGCCAGCAGCGTAATCACCCCTAGCACAGATACGCAGTATTTT. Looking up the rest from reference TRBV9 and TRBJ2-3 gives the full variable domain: DSGVTQTPKHLITATGQRVTLRCSPRSGDLSVYWYQQSLDQGLQFLIQYYNGEERAKGNILERFSAQQFPDLHSELNLSSLELGDSALYFCASSVITPSTDTQYFGPGTRLTVL.

The DNA for the CDR3 is TGTGCCACCAGGGGATGGGCAACTAATGAAAAACTGTTTTTT. This codes for CATRGWATNEKLFF. This chain uses TRBV6-1 with TRBJ1-4; perhaps TRBD1 as D (6 bases). The CDR3 runs to 14 residues. Trimming left V 10 bases short and J 0 bases short, with 12 bases between. Germline CDR1 is MNHNS and CDR2 is SASEGT.

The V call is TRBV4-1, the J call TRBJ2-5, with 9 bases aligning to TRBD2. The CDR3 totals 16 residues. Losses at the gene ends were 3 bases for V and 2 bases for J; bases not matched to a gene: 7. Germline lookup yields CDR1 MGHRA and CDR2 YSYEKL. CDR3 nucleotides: TGCGCCAGCAGCCACCTCCTAGCGGGGATACAAGAGACCCAGTACTTC. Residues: CASSHLLAGIQETQYF.

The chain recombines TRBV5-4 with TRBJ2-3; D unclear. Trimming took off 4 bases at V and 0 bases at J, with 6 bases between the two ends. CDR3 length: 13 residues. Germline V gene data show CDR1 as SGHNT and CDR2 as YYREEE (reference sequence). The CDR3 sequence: CASSTDSTDTQYF. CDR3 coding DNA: TGTGCCAGCAGCACCGACAGCACAGATACGCAGTATTTT.

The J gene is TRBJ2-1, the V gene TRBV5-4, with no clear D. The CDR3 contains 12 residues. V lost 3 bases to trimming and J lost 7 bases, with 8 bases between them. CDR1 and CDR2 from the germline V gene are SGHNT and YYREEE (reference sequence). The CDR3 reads CASSSTGNEQFF. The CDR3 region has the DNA TGTGCCAGCAGCTCAACTGGGAATGAGCAGTTCTTC.